This T cell receptor beta chain is from a study of blood T cell repertoires in COVID-19. As for the study in general: Specimens from acute and convalescent COVID-19 originated in the United States, Italy and Spain. Sources were T cells, B-cell-depleted T cells, or PBMCs; the material itself was cDNA or gDNA.

As processed by the authors: Researchers report that nucleated cell counts were estimated from reference gene primer amplification. Clones were read by immunoSEQ multiplex PCR, and TCRdb kept only the in-frame ones, dropping some. That table supplies the V and J calls and clone size; D and trimming were determined from the DNA. The profile shows 100,000 or so clones, more than 85% of them singletons. Germline CDR1 SGHTA, CDR2 FQGNSA. Trimming stripped 5 bases from V and 7 bases from J, with 15 bases between. This CDR3 is built from 14 residues. This clonotype originated in a human donor with acute or convalescent COVID-19. The donor label of this sample is uncertain. This sequence joins TRBV7-2 and TRBJ2-1; a weak D match, TRBD1 (5 bases). Sequencing was performed on peripheral blood. The CDR3 DNA is TGTGCCAGCAGCCCCGGGCTAGGGGTAAATGAGCAGTTCTTC. This codes for CASSPGLGVNEQFF.